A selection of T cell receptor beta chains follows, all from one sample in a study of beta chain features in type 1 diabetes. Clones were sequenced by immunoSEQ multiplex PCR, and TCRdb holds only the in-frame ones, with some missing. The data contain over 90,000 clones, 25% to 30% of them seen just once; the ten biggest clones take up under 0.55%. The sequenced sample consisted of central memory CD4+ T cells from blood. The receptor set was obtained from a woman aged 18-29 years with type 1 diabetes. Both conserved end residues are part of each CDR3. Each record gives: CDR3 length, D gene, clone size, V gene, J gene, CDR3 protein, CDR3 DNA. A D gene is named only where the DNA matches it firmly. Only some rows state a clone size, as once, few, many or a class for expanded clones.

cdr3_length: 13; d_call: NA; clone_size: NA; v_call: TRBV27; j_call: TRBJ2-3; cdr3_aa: CASSFNSPDTQYF; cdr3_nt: TGTGCCAGCAGTTTTAACAGCCCGGATACGCAGTATTTT
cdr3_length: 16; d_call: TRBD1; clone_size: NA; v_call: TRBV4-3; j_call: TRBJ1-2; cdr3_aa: CASSQVLGQGRGGYTF; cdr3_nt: TGCGCCAGCAGCCAAGTTTTAGGACAGGGAAGGGGTGGCTACACCTTC
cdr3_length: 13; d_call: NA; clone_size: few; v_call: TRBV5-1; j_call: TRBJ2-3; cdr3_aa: CASSPGSTDTQYF; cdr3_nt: TGCGCCAGCAGCCCGGGGAGCACAGATACGCAGTATTTT
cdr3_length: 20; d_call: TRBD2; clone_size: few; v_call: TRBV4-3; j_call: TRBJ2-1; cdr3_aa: CASSPLNPGWSAGGYNEQFF; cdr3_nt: TGCGCCAGCAGCCCCCTAAATCCAGGGTGGTCGGCGGGAGGATACAATGAGCAGTTCTTC
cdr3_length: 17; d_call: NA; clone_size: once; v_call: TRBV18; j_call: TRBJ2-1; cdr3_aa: CASSFSYAGSSYNEQFF; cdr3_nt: TGTGCCAGCTCATTCTCATACGCGGGTAGCTCCTACAATGAGCAGTTCTTC
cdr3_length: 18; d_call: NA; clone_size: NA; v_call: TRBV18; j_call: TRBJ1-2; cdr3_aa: CASSPGFNRQGGRYGYTF; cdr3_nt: TGTGCCAGCTCACCAGGCTTCAATCGGCAGGGTGGCCGTTATGGCTACACCTTC
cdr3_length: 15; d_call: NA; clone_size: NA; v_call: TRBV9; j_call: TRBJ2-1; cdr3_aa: CASSVRTSPDNEQFF; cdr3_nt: TGTGCCAGCAGCGTACGTACTAGCCCTGACAATGAGCAGTTCTTC
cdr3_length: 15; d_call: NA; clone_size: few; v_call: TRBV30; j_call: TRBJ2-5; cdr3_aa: CAWSVLGGTQETQYF; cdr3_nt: TGTGCCTGGAGTGTACTGGGGGGGACACAAGAGACCCAGTACTTC
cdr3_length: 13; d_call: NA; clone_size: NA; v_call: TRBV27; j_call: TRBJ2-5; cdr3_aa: CASSPTYQETQYF; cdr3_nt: TGTGCCAGCAGTCCGACTTACCAAGAGACCCAGTACTTC
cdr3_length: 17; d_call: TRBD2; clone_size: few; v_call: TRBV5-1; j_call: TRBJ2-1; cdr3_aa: CASSPHTTSGPYNEQFF; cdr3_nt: TGCGCCAGCAGCCCCCATACGACTAGCGGGCCTTACAATGAGCAGTTCTTC
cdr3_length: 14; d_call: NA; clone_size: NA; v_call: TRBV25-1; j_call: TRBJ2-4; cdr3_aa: CASSESVAQNIQYF; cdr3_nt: TGTGCCAGCAGTGAATCGGTAGCCCAAAACATTCAGTACTTC
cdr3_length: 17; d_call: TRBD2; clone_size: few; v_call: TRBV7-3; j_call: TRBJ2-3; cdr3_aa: CASSPNHSGRFADTQYF; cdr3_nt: TGTGCCAGCAGCCCCAATCATAGCGGGAGGTTTGCAGATACGCAGTATTTT
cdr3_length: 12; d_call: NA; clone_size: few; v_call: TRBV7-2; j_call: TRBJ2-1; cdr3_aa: CASSSQAGEQFF; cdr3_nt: TGTGCCAGCAGCTCCCAGGCGGGTGAGCAGTTCTTC
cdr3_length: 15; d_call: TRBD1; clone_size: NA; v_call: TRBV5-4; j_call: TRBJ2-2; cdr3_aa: CASSLVQGATGELFF; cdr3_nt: TGTGCCAGCAGCTTGGTACAGGGGGCCACCGGGGAGCTGTTTTTT
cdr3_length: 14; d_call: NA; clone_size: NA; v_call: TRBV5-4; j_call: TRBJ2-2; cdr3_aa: CASSLGISTGELFF; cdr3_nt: TGTGCCAGCAGCTTGGGTATTTCCACCGGGGAGCTGTTTTTT
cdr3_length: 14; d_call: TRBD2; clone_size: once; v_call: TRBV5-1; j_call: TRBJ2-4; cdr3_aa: CASSLGTSSDIQYF; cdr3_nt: TGCGCCAGCAGCTTGGGGACTAGTAGCGACATTCAGTACTTC
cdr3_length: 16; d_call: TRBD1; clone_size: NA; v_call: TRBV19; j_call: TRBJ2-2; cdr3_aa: CASRPGDRARTGELFF; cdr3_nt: TGTGCCAGTAGACCCGGGGACAGGGCCCGGACCGGGGAGCTGTTTTTT
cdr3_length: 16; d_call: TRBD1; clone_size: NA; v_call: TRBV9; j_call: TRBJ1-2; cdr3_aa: CASSGLSGTGGYGYTF; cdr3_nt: TGTGCCAGCAGCGGACTTAGTGGGACAGGGGGATATGGCTACACCTTC
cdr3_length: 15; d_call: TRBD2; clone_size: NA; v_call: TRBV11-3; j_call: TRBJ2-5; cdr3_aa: CASTVAGGPQETQYF; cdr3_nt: TGTGCCAGCACCGTAGCGGGAGGTCCCCAAGAGACCCAGTACTTC
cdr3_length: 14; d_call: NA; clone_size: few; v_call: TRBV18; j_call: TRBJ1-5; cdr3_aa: CASSPEQGSQPQHF; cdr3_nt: TGTGCCAGCTCACCAGAACAGGGTAGTCAGCCCCAGCATTTT
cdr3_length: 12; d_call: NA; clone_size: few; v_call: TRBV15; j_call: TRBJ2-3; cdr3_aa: CATSRDQDTQYF; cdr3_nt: TGTGCCACCAGCAGAGATCAAGATACGCAGTATTTT
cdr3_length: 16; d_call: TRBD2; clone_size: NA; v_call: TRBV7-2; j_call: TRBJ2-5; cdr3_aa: CASSGWGLAQRETQYF; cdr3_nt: TGTGCCAGCAGCGGCTGGGGACTAGCGCAGCGAGAGACCCAGTACTTC
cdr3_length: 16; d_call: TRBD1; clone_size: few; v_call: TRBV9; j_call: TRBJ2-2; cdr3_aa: CASSVRQGARTGELFF; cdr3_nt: TGTGCCAGCAGCGTAAGGCAGGGGGCGAGGACCGGGGAGCTGTTTTTT
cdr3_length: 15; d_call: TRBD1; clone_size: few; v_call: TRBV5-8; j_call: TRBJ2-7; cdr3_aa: CASSWAGTGYYEQYF; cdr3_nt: TGTGCCAGCAGCTGGGCCGGGACAGGCTACTACGAGCAGTACTTC
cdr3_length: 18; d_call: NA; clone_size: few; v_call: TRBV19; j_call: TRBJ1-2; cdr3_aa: CASSIWGRTPSHSDGYTF; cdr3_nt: TGTGCCAGTAGTATTTGGGGGAGGACACCCTCCCATTCTGATGGCTACACCTTC
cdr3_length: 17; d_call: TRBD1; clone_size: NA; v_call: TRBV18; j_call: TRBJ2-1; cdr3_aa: CASSSGPTGVGYNEQFF; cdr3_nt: TGTGCCAGCTCATCCGGACCGACAGGGGTGGGCTACAATGAGCAGTTCTTC
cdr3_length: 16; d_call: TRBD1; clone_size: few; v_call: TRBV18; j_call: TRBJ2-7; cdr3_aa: CASSPLGGTGTYEQYF; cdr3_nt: TGTGCCAGCTCACCTCTTGGGGGGACAGGCACTTACGAGCAGTACTTC
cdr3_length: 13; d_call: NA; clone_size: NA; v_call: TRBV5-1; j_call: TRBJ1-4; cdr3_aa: CASRRDTNEKLFF; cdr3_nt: TGCGCCAGCAGACGGGACACCAATGAAAAACTGTTTTTT
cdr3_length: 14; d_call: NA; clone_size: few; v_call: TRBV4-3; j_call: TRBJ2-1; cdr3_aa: CASSQDLAVSEQFF; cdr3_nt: TGCGCCAGCAGCCAAGACCTAGCTGTGAGTGAGCAGTTCTTC
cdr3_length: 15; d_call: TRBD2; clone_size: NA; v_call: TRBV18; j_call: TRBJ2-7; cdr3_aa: CASSSLAGDPYEQYF; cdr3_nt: TGTGCCAGCTCATCCCTAGCGGGAGACCCCTACGAGCAGTACTTC
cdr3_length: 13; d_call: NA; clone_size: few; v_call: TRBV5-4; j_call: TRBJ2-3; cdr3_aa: CASSSAGTDTQYF; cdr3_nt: TGTGCCAGCAGCTCAGCGGGCACAGATACGCAGTATTTT
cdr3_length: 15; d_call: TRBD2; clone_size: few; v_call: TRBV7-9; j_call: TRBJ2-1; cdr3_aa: CASSQSGRGNNEQFF; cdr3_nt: TGTGCCAGCAGCCAAAGCGGGAGAGGCAACAATGAGCAGTTCTTC
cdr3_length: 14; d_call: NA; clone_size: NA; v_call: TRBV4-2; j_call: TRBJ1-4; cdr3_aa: CASRLQSTNEKLFF; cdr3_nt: TGTGCCAGCCGACTGCAGTCAACTAATGAAAAACTGTTTTTT
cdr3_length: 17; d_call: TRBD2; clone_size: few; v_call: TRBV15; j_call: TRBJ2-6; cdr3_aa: CATSRAGGGSGANVLTF; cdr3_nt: TGTGCCACCAGCAGAGCGGGAGGGGGCTCTGGGGCCAACGTCCTGACTTTC
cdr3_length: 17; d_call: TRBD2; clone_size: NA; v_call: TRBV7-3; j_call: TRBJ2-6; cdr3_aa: CASSLVAGGQGANVLTF; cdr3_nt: TGTGCCAGCAGCTTAGTCGCGGGGGGGCAAGGGGCCAACGTCCTGACTTTC
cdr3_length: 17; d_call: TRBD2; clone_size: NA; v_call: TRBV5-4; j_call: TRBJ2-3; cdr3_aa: CASSLGRAGGVTDTQYF; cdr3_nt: TGTGCCAGCAGCTTGGGGCGGGCGGGAGGAGTCACAGATACGCAGTATTTT
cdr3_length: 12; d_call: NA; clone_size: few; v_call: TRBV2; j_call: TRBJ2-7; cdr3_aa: CASSYRVHEQYF; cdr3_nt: TGTGCCAGCAGTTACAGGGTCCACGAGCAGTACTTC
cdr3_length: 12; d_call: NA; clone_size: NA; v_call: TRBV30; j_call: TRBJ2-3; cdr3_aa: CAWSVQLDTQYF; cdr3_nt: TGTGCCTGGAGTGTACAGCTTGATACGCAGTATTTT
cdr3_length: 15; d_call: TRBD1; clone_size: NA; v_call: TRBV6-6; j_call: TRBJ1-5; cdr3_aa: CASSTSDRAVGPQHF; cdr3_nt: TGTGCCAGCAGTACCTCGGACAGGGCCGTGGGGCCCCAGCATTTT
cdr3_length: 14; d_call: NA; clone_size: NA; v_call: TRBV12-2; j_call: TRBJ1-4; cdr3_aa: CASRLVCVNEKLFF; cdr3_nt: TGTGCAAGTCGCTTAGTGTGCGTGAATGAAAAACTGTTTTTT
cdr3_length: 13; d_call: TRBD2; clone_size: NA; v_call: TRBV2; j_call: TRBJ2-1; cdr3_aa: CASRREGGNEQFF; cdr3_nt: TGTGCCAGCAGGCGGGAGGGGGGGAATGAGCAGTTCTTC
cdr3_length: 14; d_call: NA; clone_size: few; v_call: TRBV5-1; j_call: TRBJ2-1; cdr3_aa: CASSFSVTYNEQFF; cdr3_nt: TGCGCCAGCAGCTTTAGCGTAACCTACAATGAGCAGTTCTTC
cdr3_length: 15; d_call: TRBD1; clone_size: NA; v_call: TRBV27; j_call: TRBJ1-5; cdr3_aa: CASSQGQGDNQPQHF; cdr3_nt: TGTGCCAGCAGCCAGGGACAGGGTGACAATCAGCCCCAGCATTTT
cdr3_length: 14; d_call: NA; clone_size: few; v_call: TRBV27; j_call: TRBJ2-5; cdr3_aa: CASSETRSGETQYF; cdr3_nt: TGTGCCAGCAGTGAAACCCGAAGCGGGGAGACCCAGTACTTC
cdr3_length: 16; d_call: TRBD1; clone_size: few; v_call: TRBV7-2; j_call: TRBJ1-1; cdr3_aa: CASSLEETGGGTEAFF; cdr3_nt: TGTGCCAGCAGCTTAGAAGAGACAGGGGGGGGCACTGAAGCTTTCTTT
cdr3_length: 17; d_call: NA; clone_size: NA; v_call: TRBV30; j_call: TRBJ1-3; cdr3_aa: CAWTSGGIGDSGNTIYF; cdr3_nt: TGTGCCTGGACGAGTGGGGGGATAGGTGACTCTGGAAACACCATATATTTT
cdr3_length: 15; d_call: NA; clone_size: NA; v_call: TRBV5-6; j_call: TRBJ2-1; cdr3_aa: CASSFDDRLYNEQFF; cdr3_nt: TGTGCCAGCAGCTTTGATGACAGACTCTACAATGAGCAGTTCTTC
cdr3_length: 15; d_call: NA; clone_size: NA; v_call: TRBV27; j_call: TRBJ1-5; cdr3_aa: CASSLSAVSEGPQHF; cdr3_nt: TGTGCCAGCAGTTTATCGGCGGTATCAGAGGGGCCCCAGCATTTT
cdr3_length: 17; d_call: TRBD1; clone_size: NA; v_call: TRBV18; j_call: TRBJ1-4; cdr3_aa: CASSQTTGGSPNEKLFF; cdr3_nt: TGTGCCAGCTCACAAACAACAGGGGGCTCGCCTAATGAAAAACTGTTTTTT
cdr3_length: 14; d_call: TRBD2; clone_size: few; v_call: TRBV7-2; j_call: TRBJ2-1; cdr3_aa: CASSLAGGYNEQFF; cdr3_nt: TGTGCCAGCAGCTTGGCGGGAGGGTACAATGAGCAGTTCTTC
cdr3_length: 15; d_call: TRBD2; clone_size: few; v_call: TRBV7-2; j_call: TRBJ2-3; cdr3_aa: CASSLSGRSPDTQYF; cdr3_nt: TGTGCCAGCAGCCTTAGCGGGAGGAGTCCAGATACGCAGTATTTT
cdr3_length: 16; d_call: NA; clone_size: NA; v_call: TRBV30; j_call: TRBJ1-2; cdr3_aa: CAWSRSFEAARNGYTF; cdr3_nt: TGTGCCTGGAGCCGAAGCTTCGAGGCGGCGAGGAATGGCTACACCTTC
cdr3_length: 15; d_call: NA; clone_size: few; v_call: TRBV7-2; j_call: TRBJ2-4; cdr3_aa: CASSLQVGQKNIQYF; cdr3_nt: TGTGCCAGCAGCTTACAGGTGGGGCAGAAAAACATTCAGTACTTC
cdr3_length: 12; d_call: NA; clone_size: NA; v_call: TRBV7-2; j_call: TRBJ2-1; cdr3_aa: CASSFGAWEQFF; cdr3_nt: TGTGCCAGCAGCTTTGGAGCTTGGGAGCAGTTCTTC
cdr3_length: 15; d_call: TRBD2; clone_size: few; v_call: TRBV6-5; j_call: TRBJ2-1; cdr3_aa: CASSSPPRGDNEQFF; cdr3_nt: TGTGCCAGCAGTAGCCCCCCCCGGGGGGACAATGAGCAGTTCTTC
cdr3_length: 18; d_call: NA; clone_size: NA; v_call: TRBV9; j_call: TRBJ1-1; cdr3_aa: CASSVGVAGALRNTEAFF; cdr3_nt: TGTGCCAGCAGCGTAGGGGTTGCAGGGGCGCTGCGGAACACTGAAGCTTTCTTT
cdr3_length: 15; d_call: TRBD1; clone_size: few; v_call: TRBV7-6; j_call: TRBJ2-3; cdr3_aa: CASSQRQGRREQQYF; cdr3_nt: TGTGCCAGCAGCCAGAGACAGGGGCGCCGTGAACAGCAGTATTTT
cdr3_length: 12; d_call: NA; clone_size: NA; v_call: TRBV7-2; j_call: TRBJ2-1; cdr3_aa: CASSLETSPQFF; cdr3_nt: TGTGCCAGCAGCTTAGAGACTAGTCCCCAGTTCTTC
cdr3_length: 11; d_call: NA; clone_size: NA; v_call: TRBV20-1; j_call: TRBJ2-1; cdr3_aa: CSARQYNEQFF; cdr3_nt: TGCAGTGCGAGACAGTACAATGAGCAGTTCTTC